The 32 T cell receptor beta chains below were found in one sample sequenced in a study of regulatory T cells in long-lasting Graves disease. Time point: newly diagnosed GD, antithyroid drugs for less than 3 months. Making the TCR library involved RNA that had been extracted from PBMCs. Sequencing libraries for TCR beta were prepared with iRepertoire HTBI primers and Arm-PCR of CDR3 regions. MiXCR was run by TCRdb on the multiplex PCR reads, yielding one entry per CDR3 protein. The repertoire has 250,000 or so distinct CDR3 sequences, around a sixth of them found once; the top ten carry about 14%. The same specimen was also included in a second study, on T cells in Graves' hyperthyroidism and ophthalmopathy.

This specimen was peripheral blood mononuclear cells (PBMCs), taken at new diagnosis, from a patient treated with antithyroid drugs. These receptors were obtained from a woman in her twenties or thirties with Graves disease.

This chain uses TRBV5-1 with TRBJ2-3, with 10 positions matching TRBD2. J gave up 2 bases and V 0 bases, and 12 bases lay outside the gene matches. Looked up from germline, CDR1 is SGHRS and CDR2 is YFSETQ. This CDR3 spans 19 amino acids. As DNA, the CDR3 is TGCGCCAGCAGCTTGGGACTAGCGGGTTCAGTAGCGTCCACAGATACGCAGTATTTT. Translation gives CASSLGLAGSVASTDTQYF.

This clonotype was recorded at least ten times. The V call is TRBV6-7, the J call TRBJ2-7; 9 nucleotides line up with TRBD1. TRBV6-7 belongs to the ORF category, with a function that is uncertain. This CDR3 is built from 14 residues. V trimming: 2 bases; J trimming: 4 bases; junction bases outside the gene matches: 3. CDR3 nucleotides: TGTGCCAGCAGTTACGGGACAGGGACGTACGAGCAGTACTTC. It translates to CASSYGTGTYEQYF.

The chain employs TRBV19 and TRBJ1-2, with D perhaps matching TRBD1 (5 bases). Trimming shortened V by 5 bases and J by 3 bases, and 22 bases separated the two germline ends. Germline V gives CDR1 LNHDA, CDR2 SQIVND (reference sequence). The CDR3 is made up of 17 amino acids. CDR3 sequence (DNA): TGTGCCAGTAGTCTTAGACAGCCACACGGCTTATACTATGGCTACACCTTC. This sequence encodes CASSLRQPHGLYYGYTF.

For this clonotype: Given a far larger clone just one base away, this is likely a sequencing read error. This rearrangement joins TRBV12-3 or TRBV12-4 to TRBJ2-7; perhaps TRBD1 as D (6 bases). The CDR3 loop spans 16 amino acids. DNA of the CDR3: TGTGCCAGCGGTTTATATCGGGACATAAGCTCCTACGAGCAGTACTTC. Protein sequence: CASGLYRDISSYEQYF.

This clonotype was detected only a few times. This may be a read error, as it is one base from a much larger clone. This chain links TRBV2 with TRBJ2-3, with TRBD2 matching 12 bases. Trimming at V came to 10 bases and at J to 1 base, leaving 3 bases not matched to a gene. Germline values: CDR1 SNHLY, CDR2 FYNNEI. CDR3 length: 14 residues. This CDR3 reads CATRTSGGTDTQYF. In DNA form, the CDR3 reads TGTGCCACCCGGACTAGCGGGGGCACAGATACGCAGTATTTT.

V gene TRBV9 combines with J gene TRBJ2-7; D gene uncertain. The CDR3 is 14 residues long. The V end was cut by 0 bases, the J end by 2 bases, with 9 bases between. Germline CDR1 SGDLS, CDR2 YYNGEE. The CDR3 coding sequence is TGTGCCAGCAGCGTAGAGGACGGAACCTACGAGCAGTACTTC. Protein product: CASSVEDGTYEQYF. Complete variable domain (other parts from reference TRBV9 and TRBJ2-7): DSGVTQTPKHLITATGQRVTLRCSPRSGDLSVYWYQQSLDQGLQFLIQYYNGEERAKGNILERFSAQQFPDLHSELNLSSLELGDSALYFCASSVEDGTYEQYFGPGTRLTVT.

About this clonotype itself: This may stem from a read error, because a much larger clone lies one nucleotide away. It is likely a read error, because the conserved phenylalanine at the end of the CDR3 is missing. The chain employs TRBV7-9 and TRBJ1-6; TRBD1 matches 8 bases. This CDR3 comprises 15 residues. V dropped 5 bases and J dropped 12; count of bases not matched to a gene: 12. In germline, CDR1 is SEHNR, CDR2 FQNEAQ (reference sequence). The CDR3 region is CASSGLTGAPGPLHS. Written as DNA, the CDR3 is TGTGCCAGCAGCGGCTTGACAGGGGCCCCCGGACCCCTCCACTCT.

This clonotype was counted at least ten times. CDR3 sequence reads: CSATPGTGGGETQYF. CDR3 nucleotide sequence: TGCAGTGCTACCCCCGGGACAGGGGGCGGGGAGACCCAGTACTTC. The rearrangement uses TRBV20-1 and TRBJ2-5; TRBD1 agrees at 12 bases. The CDR3 has 15 residues. Germline CDR1 and CDR2: DFQATT and SNEGSKA (reference sequence). V was pared by 4 bases and J by 5 bases, with 8 bases of the junction left unmatched.

This clonotype was seen repeatedly, ten times or more. The chain uses TRBV11-3 and TRBJ2-3, with D hard to call. CDR1 is SGHNT and CDR2 is YENEEA in the germline V gene. Trimming shortened V by 0 bases and J by 14 bases, and 15 bases separated the two germline ends. CDR3 length: 13 residues. Written as DNA, the CDR3 is TGTGCCAGCAGCTTAGAAAACGGAAACTTTCCGTATTTT. This codes for CASSLENGNFPYF.

This clonotype has at least ten counts. The V gene is TRBV5-1, the J gene TRBJ2-7; D uncertain. Germline-derived CDR1 and CDR2 are SGHRS and YFSETQ. Deletions cut 4 bases from V and 7 bases from J, with 15 bases between. The CDR3 extends over 13 amino acids. The CDR3 is CASSDTSHQEQYF. The CDR3 coding sequence is TGCGCCAGCAGCGATACCAGCCATCAGGAGCAGTACTTC.

Ten or more counts support this clonotype. This chain connects TRBV9 to TRBJ2-1; TRBD2 matches 8 bases. CDR3 length equals 15 residues. J was trimmed by 9 bases and V by 0 bases; bases with no gene match: 8. Germline values: CDR1 SGDLS, CDR2 YYNGEE. CDR3 residues: CASSVADGGASEQFF. In nucleotides, the CDR3 is TGTGCCAGCAGCGTAGCCGACGGGGGGGCCTCTGAGCAGTTCTTC.

V and J are TRBV12-3 or TRBV12-4 and TRBJ1-3; a weak D match, TRBD1 (5 bases). This CDR3 has 15 residues. The V end lost 3 bases, the J end lost 3 bases, and 12 bases lay between the germline ends. The CDR3 coding sequence is TGTGCCAGCAGTTTCGCCAGGACAATTGGAAACACCATATATTTT. This translates into CASSFARTIGNTIYF.

Worth noting for this clonotype: A read error may be the cause here, since a much bigger clone is one base away. V gene TRBV7-9 combines with J gene TRBJ2-1, with D perhaps TRBD1 (6 bases). The CDR3 has 15 residues. The V gene's germline CDR1 is SEHNR and CDR2 FQNEAQ (reference sequence). CDR3 sequence reads: CASSTGHGGQETQHF. In DNA, the CDR3 is TGTGCCAGCAGCACGGGACACGGCGGACAAGAGACCCAGCACTTC.

This clonotype has ten or more counts. The rearrangement links TRBV28 to TRBJ2-2; 7 bases map to TRBD2. This CDR3 region has 15 residues. J lost 1 base, V lost 3 bases, and 2 bases had no gene match. Germline CDR1 reads MDHEN; CDR2 reads SYDVKM. DNA for the CDR3: TGTGCCAGCAGTTTCGAGCGGGGGAACACCGGGGAGCTGTTTTTT. The encoded protein is CASSFERGNTGELFF.

In this sample, this clonotype turned up once. The rearrangement links TRBV5-1 to TRBJ2-1, with 9 bases identical to TRBD1. CDR3 length: 19 residues. Per germline, CDR1 SGHRS and CDR2 YFSETQ. V shed 0 bases and J 2 bases; nucleotides not matched to a gene: 12. CDR3 region: CASSLDGTGTGFPYNEQFF. DNA of the CDR3: TGCGCCAGCAGCTTGGATGGGACAGGGACAGGGTTCCCCTACAATGAGCAGTTCTTC.

This clonotype was seen many times. The chain links TRBV4-1 to TRBJ2-7; possible D gene TRBD2, 5 bases. The V gene's germline CDR1 is MGHRA and CDR2 YSYEKL. This CDR3 has 12 amino acids. With 6 bases removed from V and 7 bases from J, the gap between germline ends came to 13 bases. The DNA for the CDR3 is TGCGCCAGCAGAACTGACCCGGGGGAGCAGTACTTC. As protein: CASRTDPGEQYF.

This clonotype has a handful of counts. A single base separates this from a much larger clone, so it may be a read error. V gene TRBV12-3 or TRBV12-4 combines with J gene TRBJ2-3, with 9 bases identical to TRBD2. The CDR3 has 15 residues. CDR3 nucleotide sequence: TGTGCCAGCTCAACAGCGGGGGGAAGCACATATACGCAGTATTTT. Protein product: CASSTAGGSTYTQYF.

In its sample, this clonotype was seen many times. This chain connects TRBV19 to TRBJ1-5, with D maybe TRBD1 (6 bases). The V gene's germline CDR1 is LNHDA and CDR2 SQIVND (reference sequence). This CDR3 has 16 residues. V was cut by 0 bases and J by 2 bases, with 11 bases left in between. CDR3 in DNA: TGTGCCAGTAGTATAGAAGGGGGACGAGGCAATCAGCCCCAGCATTTT. It specifies CASSIEGGRGNQPQHF.

This clonotype was recorded many times. The CDR3 sequence is CASTSDSYEQYF. The CDR3 DNA sequence: TGTGCCAGCACCTCGGACAGCTACGAGCAGTACTTC. The rearrangement uses TRBV2 and TRBJ2-7, with D possibly being TRBD1 (6 bases). V lost 7 bases and J lost 3, with 10 bases in between. Germline assignment: CDR1 SNHLY and CDR2 FYNNEI. The CDR3 sequence is 12 residues long.

A note on this clonotype: Sequence at one end of the junction differs from germline and may be a read error. The chain has TRBV5-1 and TRBJ1-4; 7 bases fit TRBD1. Germline values: CDR1 SGHRS, CDR2 YFSETQ. This CDR3 comprises 14 residues. The CDR3 nucleotides are TGTGCCAGCAGCCCTGCAGGGGGTGTTGAAAAACTGTTTTTT. Amino acid sequence: CASSPAGGVEKLFF.

This clonotype was observed many times. The V call is TRBV3-1, the J call TRBJ1-1; D remains ambiguous. The CDR3 covers 13 residues. V gave up 0 bases and J gave up 6 bases, with 8 bases separating them. Looked up from germline, CDR1 is LGHDT and CDR2 is YNNKEL (reference sequence). The DNA of the CDR3 is TGTGCCAGCAGCCAAGATCCAGGCCCTGAAGCTTTCTTT. Its translation: CASSQDPGPEAFF.

In its sample, this clonotype was seen many times. The chain recombines TRBV6-2 or TRBV6-3 with TRBJ2-1, with unresolved D. The V gene lost 5 bases and the J gene lost 6 bases, with 17 bases spanning the gap. Germline V gives CDR1 MNHEY, CDR2 SVGEGT. The CDR3 is 15 residues long. The CDR3 is CASSEGPWASNEQFF. Written as DNA, the CDR3 is TGTGCCAGCAGTGAAGGGCCGTGGGCGTCCAATGAGCAGTTCTTC.

This clonotype was found many times. The chain employs TRBV6-2 or TRBV6-3 and TRBJ2-7, with D unclear. Per germline, CDR1 MNHEY and CDR2 SVGEGT. Trimming removed 0 bases from V and 5 bases from J, with 17 bases in between. The CDR3 length is 16 residues. In DNA form, the CDR3 reads TGTGCCAGCAGTTACTCGATGGCAGAAGCGCGCCACGAGCAGTACTTC. This gives the protein CASSYSMAEARHEQYF.

This clonotype came up many times. One end of the junction fails to match germline, which may point to a read error. The CDR3: CASSDGNSPLHF. CDR3 bases: TGCGCCAGCAGTGATGGGAATTCACCCCTCCACTTT. The rearrangement uses TRBV6-2 or TRBV6-3 and TRBJ1-6; D uncertain. This CDR3 is built from 12 residues. Germline-derived CDR1 and CDR2 are MNHEY and SVGEGT.

Many counts were recorded for this clonotype. CDR3 region: CASRLTLRLYGYTF. The DNA of the CDR3 is TGTGCCAGCAGATTGACCCTCCGACTCTATGGCTACACCTTC. V is TRBV5-8 and J is TRBJ1-2; D uncertain. Germline CDR1 reads SGHTS; CDR2 reads YDEGEE. V was cut by 5 bases and J by 4 bases, with 15 bases left in between. CDR3 length equals 14 residues. Based on the CDR3 plus reference TRBV5-8 and TRBJ1-2, the full variable domain is EAGVTQSPTHLIKTRGQQATLRCSPISGHTSVYWYQQALGLGLQFLLWYDEGEERNRGNFPPRFSGRQFPNYSSELNVNALELEDSALYLCASRLTLRLYGYTFGSGTRLTVV.

This clonotype was counted ten times or more. V and J are TRBV27 and TRBJ2-1; 8 nucleotides agree with TRBD2. V gave up 5 bases and J gave up 5 bases; unmatched junction bases: 11. CDR1 and CDR2 from the germline V gene are MNHEY and SMNVEV (reference sequence). CDR3 length equals 16 residues. CDR3 residues: CASSPRGTRLDNEQFF. CDR3 in DNA: TGTGCCAGCAGTCCCCGCGGGACTAGGTTGGACAATGAGCAGTTCTTC.

This clonotype was counted at least ten times. The V call is TRBV7-9, the J call TRBJ1-2; tentative D call: TRBD1 (6 bases). Trimming stripped 0 bases from V and 7 bases from J, with 12 bases between. This CDR3 has 14 residues. Germline loops: CDR1 SEHNR, CDR2 FQNEAQ (reference sequence). In DNA, the CDR3 is TGTGCCAGCAGCTTAGCGAGGGGGGACTCTGGCTACACCTTC. Translation: CASSLARGDSGYTF. The entire variable domain, with the rest obtained from reference TRBV7-9 and TRBJ1-2, is as follows: DTGVSQNPRHKITKRGQNVTFRCDPISEHNRLYWYRQTLGQGPEFLTYFQNEAQLEKSRLLSDRFSAERPKGSFSTLEIQRTEQGDSAMYLCASSLARGDSGYTFGSGTRLTVV.

Ten or more counts support this clonotype. J is TRBJ2-7 and V is TRBV18, with D possibly being TRBD1 (6 bases). The V and J ends lost 4 bases and 2 bases respectively, with 9 bases between them. The CDR3 runs 13 residues. Germline V CDR1 and CDR2: KGHSH, LQKENI. In nucleotides, the CDR3 is TGTGCCAGCTCACATGGGGACACCTACGAGCAGTACTTC. It encodes CASSHGDTYEQYF.

V and J are TRBV6-2 or TRBV6-3 and TRBJ2-1; the D is unclear. The V end was cut by 2 bases, the J end by 6 bases, with 8 bases between. Germline CDR1 is MNHEY and CDR2 is SVGEGT. CDR3 length: 13 amino acids. CDR3 sequence reads: CASSYPPGNEQFF. The CDR3 bases are TGTGCCAGCAGTTACCCCCCTGGCAATGAGCAGTTCTTC.

This clonotype was observed at least ten times. This sequence joins TRBV15 and TRBJ1-1; a weak D match, TRBD1 (5 bases). CDR3 length: 14 amino acids. Looked up from germline, CDR1 is LNHNV and CDR2 is YYDKDF (reference sequence). The V gene lost 3 bases and the J gene lost 4 bases, with 12 bases spanning the gap. The CDR3 region has the DNA TGTGCCACCAGCAGGGAAGGGGATAGCACTGAAGCTTTCTTT. Amino acid sequence: CATSREGDSTEAFF.

This clonotype showed up many times. The chain carries TRBV11-2 and TRBJ2-5; no definite D call. The germline V gene encodes CDR1 SGHAT and CDR2 FQNNGV. Trimming pared 6 bases from V and 1 base from J, leaving 15 bases between. There are 15 residues in the CDR3. CDR3 DNA sequence: TGTGCCAGCAGTTCAGGACCTTACCTCCAAGAGACCCAGTACTTC. Amino acids: CASSSGPYLQETQYF.

V is TRBV12-3 or TRBV12-4 and J is TRBJ2-7; 10 bases line up with TRBD1. V lost 6 bases to trimming and J lost 2 bases; unmatched junction nucleotides: 4. This CDR3 contains 14 residues. The CDR3 sequence: CASRPGQGTYEQYF. The CDR3 region has the DNA TGTGCCAGCAGGCCGGGACAGGGGACCTACGAGCAGTACTTC.